One and the same sample provided the 24 T cell receptor beta chains below, sequenced in a study of shared clonotypes between healthy human individuals (dated by TCRdb to the early 2020s). Library prep was done by the immunoSEQ multiplex PCR assay. The table was pulled from immuneACCESS by TCRdb, which kept in-frame rearrangements only. Such tables lose some clones; where checked, under half of the loss comes from unresolved V genes, and the rest has no known cause. Across this sample there are roughly 2.1 million clones, with about 93% seen only once. Jointly, the top ten make up around 1.7% of the sample. CD8 naive samples were obtained by positive selection for CCR7 among CD45RO-negative cells, yielding a CD45RA+CCR7+ population from which TemRA cells were excluded. Sequencing was performed on naive CD8+ T cells from PBMCs. Interpreted using the paper, the cell subset or site label stands for: CD45RA+CCR7+. The origin of the receptors is a man aged 18 to 35 in good health. Some clones in this sample may be carry-over from other donors' samples.

The V call is TRBV28, the J call TRBJ1-5; D is ambiguous. Germline CDR1 reads MDHEN; CDR2 reads SYDVKM. The CDR3 is 13 residues long. The V and J ends lost 6 bases and 3 bases respectively, with 9 bases between them. The CDR3 spells CASRTVVNQPQHF. The DNA of the CDR3 is TGTGCCAGCAGGACGGTCGTCAATCAGCCCCAGCATTTT.

To note about this clone: Other DNA sequences in this sample translate to the same CDR3. The rearrangement uses TRBV7-8 and TRBJ2-1; no clear D gene. Germline V lookup: CDR1 SGHVS, CDR2 FQNEAQ. The CDR3 sequence is 14 residues long. V gave up 1 base and J gave up 0 bases, with 4 bases separating them. CDR3 amino acids: CASSLGSSYNEQFF. Here the CDR3 DNA reads TGTGCCAGCAGCTTAGGTAGCTCCTACAATGAGCAGTTCTTC.

This chain uses TRBV7-3 with TRBJ1-2; maybe TRBD1 (5 bases). V gave up 0 bases and J gave up 6 bases, with 11 bases separating them. The CDR3 is 14 amino acids. Germline loops: CDR1 SGHTA, CDR2 FQGTGA. In DNA, the CDR3 is TGTGCCAGCAGCTTAACAGGGGCCGGGGATGGCTACACCTTC. Protein: CASSLTGAGDGYTF.

The chain has TRBV13 and TRBJ2-5; 10 bases line up with TRBD2. CDR1 and CDR2 from the germline V gene are PRHDT and FYEKMQ (reference sequence). There are 15 residues in the CDR3. Trimming took 0 bases from V and 4 from J; bases not matched to a gene: 2. The CDR3 coding sequence is TGTGCCAGCAGCTTAGGGCTAGCGGGAGCAGAGACCCAGTACTTC. It encodes CASSLGLAGAETQYF.

Concerning this clone: Its ends do not fully match the called genes, so a read error is possible. Other DNA sequences in this sample translate to the same CDR3. This chain joins TRBV13 and TRBJ1-1; 7 bases fit TRBD1. Germline V CDR1 and CDR2: PRHDT, FYEKMQ (reference sequence). The CDR3 is 14 amino acids. The CDR3 sequence is CASSLGGGNTEAFF. In DNA, the CDR3 is TGTGCCAGCAGCCTAGGGGGCGGGAACACTGAAGCTTTCTTT.

The chain joins TRBV4-1 to TRBJ2-2, with 11 bases aligning to TRBD2. The CDR3 is made up of 17 amino acids. V trimming: 4 bases; J trimming: 1 base; junction bases outside the gene matches: 5. Per the germline V gene, CDR1 is MGHRA and CDR2 is YSYEKL. The CDR3 region has the DNA TGCGCCAGCAGCCCCCAGACTAGCGGGATGAACACCGGGGAGCTGTTTTTT. Translated: CASSPQTSGMNTGELFF.

The V call is TRBV11-2, the J call TRBJ1-2; D possibly corresponds to TRBD1 (5 bases). This CDR3 is built from 13 residues. The V and J ends lost 6 bases and 3 bases respectively, with 11 bases between them. Germline V gene sequence: CDR1 SGHAT, CDR2 FQNNGV. DNA for the CDR3: TGTGCCAGCAGAAGGGACCCCTACTATGGCTACACCTTC. Translating gives CASRRDPYYGYTF.

The chain is built from TRBV29-1 and TRBJ2-7, with 12 bases identical to TRBD2. CDR3 length: 13 amino acids. V trimming: 5 bases; J trimming: 6 bases; junction bases outside the gene matches: 5. Germline assignment: CDR1 SQVTM and CDR2 ANQGSEA. CDR3 protein: CSVLTSGRGEQYF. The CDR3 coding sequence is TGCAGCGTTCTGACTAGCGGGAGAGGCGAGCAGTACTTC.

V usage is TRBV30 and J usage is TRBJ1-1; 9 bases are shared with TRBD1. J was trimmed by 5 bases and V by 0 bases; bases with no gene match: 4. CDR3 size: 14 residues. From germline, CDR1 is GTSNPN and CDR2 SVGIG (reference sequence). DNA for the CDR3: TGTGCCTGGAGTGTAGGGACAGGGCGGACTGAAGCTTTCTTT. Protein product: CAWSVGTGRTEAFF.

This chain uses TRBV6-5 with TRBJ2-7; no clear D gene. The CDR3 is 16 residues long. The V and J ends lost 4 bases and 2 bases respectively, with 18 bases between them. CDR1 is MNHEY, CDR2 SVGAGI, per germline. CDR3 DNA sequence: TGTGCCAGCAGTTTCAACCGAGAATGGGCACCCTACGAGCAGTACTTC. Amino acids: CASSFNREWAPYEQYF.

Notes on this clone: The sample carries other DNA sequences with the same CDR3. As DNA, the CDR3 is TGTGCCAGCAGTTACTCGGGCGAGACCCAGTACTTC. Protein product: CASSYSGETQYF. V usage is TRBV6-5 and J usage is TRBJ2-5; D unresolved. Trimming removed 0 bases at V and 5 bases at J, with 4 bases between. The length of the CDR3 is 12 residues. Germline V gene data show CDR1 as MNHEY and CDR2 as SVGAGI.

This clone was detected only a few times. CDR3 sequence reads: CASSQEWNSNQPQHF. CDR3 DNA: TGCGCCAGCAGCCAAGAGTGGAATAGCAATCAGCCCCAGCATTTT. The chain links TRBV4-1 to TRBJ1-5; D remains ambiguous. The CDR3 loop spans 15 amino acids. Per germline, CDR1 MGHRA and CDR2 YSYEKL. The V gene lost 0 bases and the J gene lost 0 bases, with 6 bases spanning the gap.

The chain is built from TRBV2 and TRBJ2-7; the match to TRBD1 covers 7 bases. The CDR3 length is 15 residues. CDR1 and CDR2 from the germline V gene are SNHLY and FYNNEI. J lost 2 bases, V lost 2 bases, and 6 bases had no gene match. The CDR3 sequence: CASSEPAGGTYEQYF. The CDR3, as DNA: TGTGCCAGCAGTGAACCGGCAGGGGGAACCTACGAGCAGTACTTC. Looking up the rest from reference TRBV2 and TRBJ2-7 gives the full variable domain: EPEVTQTPSHQVTQMGQEVILRCVPISNHLYFYWYRQILGQKVEFLVSFYNNEISEKSEIFDDQFSVERPDGSNFTLKIRSTKLEDSAMYFCASSEPAGGTYEQYFGPGTRLTVT.

In its sample, this clone was seen once. This chain joins TRBV2 and TRBJ2-1; 13 bases line up with TRBD2. The CDR3 contains 16 residues. With 5 bases clipped from V and 5 bases from J, the junction kept 6 bases outside the gene matches. Germline V gene lookup returns CDR1 SNHLY and CDR2 FYNNEI. The CDR3 bases are TGTGCCAGCAGTCGTGGACTAGCGGGAGAAAACAATGAGCAGTTCTTC. Translated: CASSRGLAGENNEQFF.

The table lists this clone with a count of one. Other DNA sequences in this specimen translate into the identical CDR3. The V call is TRBV7-9, the J call TRBJ2-2, with D uncertain. Trimming pared 5 bases from V and 3 bases from J, leaving 1 base between. The CDR3 spans 11 residues. Germline CDR1 and CDR2: SEHNR and FQNEAQ (reference sequence). The CDR3 bases are TGTGCCAGCAGCGACACCGGGGAGCTGTTTTTT. Its translation is CASSDTGELFF.

Here the CDR3 DNA reads TGTGCCAGCAGCTTAATGGCTAGCGGGAGTACAGATACGCAGTATTTT. Translated: CASSLMASGSTDTQYF. The rearrangement joins TRBV7-3 to TRBJ2-3, with 10 nucleotides matching TRBD2. In germline, CDR1 is SGHTA, CDR2 FQGTGA. The CDR3 has 16 amino acids. J gave up 3 bases and V 1 base, and 4 bases lay outside the gene matches.

The chain couples TRBV4-1 to TRBJ2-1; D perhaps matches TRBD2 (9 bases). V lost 8 bases, J lost 1 base, and 27 bases lay in between. The germline gives CDR1 MGHRA, CDR2 YSYEKL. The length of the CDR3 is 19 residues. Here the CDR3 DNA reads TGCGCCAGCCTCCCGGACAGGGCGAGTACTAGCGGGTCCTACAATGAGCAGTTCTTC. As protein: CASLPDRASTSGSYNEQFF.

The chain carries TRBV15 and TRBJ1-5; D is ambiguous. CDR3 size: 14 residues. V lost 1 base and J 6 bases, leaving 10 bases between the germline ends. Germline lookup yields CDR1 LNHNV and CDR2 YYDKDF (reference sequence). CDR3 amino acids: CATSRVRSAQPQHF. The CDR3 region has the DNA TGTGCCACCAGCAGAGTCAGGTCGGCTCAGCCCCAGCATTTT.

This sequence joins TRBV28 and TRBJ2-1; D gene uncertain. The germline CDR1 and CDR2 sequences are MDHEN and SYDVKM. This CDR3 comprises 14 residues. V was cut by 5 bases and J by 4 bases, with 12 bases left in between. The chain's CDR3 is CASSIRTLYNEQFF. The DNA for the CDR3 is TGTGCCAGCAGTATACGGACCCTATACAATGAGCAGTTCTTC.

Only one count was recorded for this clone. The chain has TRBV5-6 and TRBJ2-5; D is uncertain. Germline CDR1 reads SGHDT; CDR2 reads YYEEEE. V lost 4 bases and J 5 bases, leaving 9 bases between the germline ends. This CDR3 has 12 amino acids. CDR3 DNA sequence: TGTGCCAGCAGCGGGCAAGGGGAGACCCAGTACTTC. Translating it yields CASSGQGETQYF.

This chain uses TRBV9 with TRBJ1-2; possible D gene TRBD1, 6 bases. V lost 5 bases, J lost 4 bases, and 18 bases lay in between. In germline, CDR1 is SGDLS, CDR2 YYNGEE. The CDR3 is made up of 15 amino acids. CDR3 amino acids: CASSFPDSLLYGYTF. The CDR3 nucleotides are TGTGCCAGCAGTTTCCCGGACAGCCTCCTCTATGGCTACACCTTC.

This clone was detected once. The chain joins TRBV4-2 to TRBJ2-1, with 12 nucleotides matching TRBD2. Germline lookup yields CDR1 LGHNA and CDR2 YNFKEQ. The CDR3 runs 17 residues. V lost 1 base and J lost 8; bases outside the gene matches: 9. For the CDR3, the DNA is TGTGCCAGCAGCCAAGGCTCACTAGCGGGAGGATTCGATGAGCAGTTCTTC. Translated: CASSQGSLAGGFDEQFF.

The rearrangement uses TRBV9 and TRBJ2-7, with D tentatively TRBD1 (6 bases). Germline CDR1 and CDR2: SGDLS and YYNGEE. This CDR3 has 15 residues. The ends were cut back, 0 bases at V and 2 bases at J, with 12 bases in the middle. This CDR3 reads CASSVGTATTYEQYF. The CDR3 DNA follows: TGTGCCAGCAGCGTAGGGACAGCCACTACCTACGAGCAGTACTTC.

The V and J genes are TRBV2 and TRBJ2-1; 7 nucleotides line up with TRBD2. Germline CDR1 reads SNHLY; CDR2 reads FYNNEI. Trimming removed 3 bases from V and 8 bases from J; junction bases left unmatched: 16. CDR3 length: 17 amino acids. CDR3 bases: TGTGCCAGCAGTGATGGGCCTCTAGCGGTGTTAGATCATGAGCAGTTCTTC. It translates to CASSDGPLAVLDHEQFF.